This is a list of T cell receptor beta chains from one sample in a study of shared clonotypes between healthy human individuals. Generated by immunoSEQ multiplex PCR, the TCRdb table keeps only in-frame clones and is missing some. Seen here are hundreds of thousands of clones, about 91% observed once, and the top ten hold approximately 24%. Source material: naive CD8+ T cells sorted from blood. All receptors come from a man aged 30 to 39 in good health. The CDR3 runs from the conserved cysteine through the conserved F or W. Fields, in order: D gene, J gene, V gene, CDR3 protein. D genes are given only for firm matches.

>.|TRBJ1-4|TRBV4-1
CASSPDNEKLFF
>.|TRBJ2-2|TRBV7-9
CASSLSLSAGELFF
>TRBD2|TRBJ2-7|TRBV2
CASRETSGRAWEQYF
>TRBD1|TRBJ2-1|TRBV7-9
CASSTKARQGPYNEQFF
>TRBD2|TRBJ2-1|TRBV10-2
CASSESGGGNEQFF
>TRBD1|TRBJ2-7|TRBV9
CASSVADRGYEQYF
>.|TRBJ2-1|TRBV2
CASSEGTFYNEQFF
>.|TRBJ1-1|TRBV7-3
CASSPTPNTEAFF
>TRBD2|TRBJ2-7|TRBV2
CAVPLTSGRRIEQYF
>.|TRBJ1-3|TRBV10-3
CAISDRTSGNTIYF
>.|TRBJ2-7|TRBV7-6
CASSLAGLEQYF
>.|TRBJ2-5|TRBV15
CATSRGLGGETQYF
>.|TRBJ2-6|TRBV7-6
CASSPQSSGANVLTF
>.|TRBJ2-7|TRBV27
CASSFIGGPYEQYF
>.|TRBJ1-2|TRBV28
CASSETPNYGYTF